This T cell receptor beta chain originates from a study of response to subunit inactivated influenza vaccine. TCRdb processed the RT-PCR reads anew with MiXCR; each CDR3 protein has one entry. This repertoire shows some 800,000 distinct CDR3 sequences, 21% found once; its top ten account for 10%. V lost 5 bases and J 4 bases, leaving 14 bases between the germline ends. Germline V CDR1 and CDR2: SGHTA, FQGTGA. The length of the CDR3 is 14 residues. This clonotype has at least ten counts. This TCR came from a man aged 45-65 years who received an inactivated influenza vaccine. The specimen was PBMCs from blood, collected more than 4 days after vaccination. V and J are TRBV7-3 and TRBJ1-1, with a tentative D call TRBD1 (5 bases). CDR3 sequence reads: CASSLGPPSTEAFF. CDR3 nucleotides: TGTGCCAGCAGCCTGGGACCTCCTAGCACTGAAGCTTTCTTT.